The rows below give T cell receptor beta chains drawn from one sample of a study of identifying expanded T cells in peripheral blood. Method: immunoSEQ multiplex PCR; TCRdb's copy keeps in-frame clones and lacks some. The data contain about 78,000 clones, approximately 84% of them singletons. The sequenced sample was blood. All receptors derive from a person aged 18 to 70 in good health. CDR3s include the opening cysteine and the closing phenylalanine or tryptophan. The D gene is left open where the match is weak. Only part of the rows carry a size: once, few, many, or a class if the clone is expanded.

D,J,size,V,DNA,CDR3
TRBD2,TRBJ2-3,.,TRBV7-2,TGTGCCAGCAGCTGGAGGGCGGGAGGGGTCGCAGATACGCAGTATTTT,CASSWRAGGVADTQYF
TRBD1,TRBJ2-6,.,TRBV19,TGTGCCAGTAGTCCAGCCGGACAGGGGCCCTTCTCTGGGGCCAACGTCCTGACTTTC,CASSPAGQGPFSGANVLTF
TRBD1,TRBJ1-1,.,TRBV30,TGTGCCTGGAGTGTCGCCAGGACAGGGGGAATGAACACTGAAGCTTTCTTT,CAWSVARTGGMNTEAFF
TRBD1,TRBJ1-1,.,TRBV19,TGTGCCAGTAGTATCTGGGACAGGGGTGACACTGAAGCTTTCTTT,CASSIWDRGDTEAFF
TRBD2,TRBJ2-1,once,TRBV11-1,TGTGCCAGCAGCTCGAGGCCCGGGACTAGCGTCGCCGATGAGCAGTTCTTC,CASSSRPGTSVADEQFF
TRBD2,TRBJ2-5,.,TRBV28,TGTGCCAGCAGTTTTTCGGCTAGCGGGGACCAAGAGACCCAGTACTTC,CASSFSASGDQETQYF
.,TRBJ2-7,.,TRBV5-1,TGCGCCAGCAGCTTGCCCTCCCACGAGCAGTACTTC,CASSLPSHEQYF
.,TRBJ1-3,.,TRBV11-2,TGTGCCAGCAGCTTAGACCGGCCCTCAGGAACTGGAAACACCATATATTTT,CASSLDRPSGTGNTIYF
TRBD1,TRBJ2-7,.,TRBV5-4,TGTGCCAGCAGCCCAGAACCAAGGGGGACAGGTGGTAACGAGCAGTACTTC,CASSPEPRGTGGNEQYF
TRBD1,TRBJ1-4,.,TRBV7-2,TGTGCCAGCAGCATAGTGGGACAGGGGGCGGAAAAACTGTTTTTT,CASSIVGQGAEKLFF
TRBD1,TRBJ1-5,once,TRBV19,TGTGCCAGTAGTCCTGACAGGGGCAATCAGCCCCAGCATTTT,CASSPDRGNQPQHF
TRBD1,TRBJ2-7,.,TRBV19,TGTGCCAGTAGCGAACAGGGGGCACACGAGCAGTACTTC,CASSEQGAHEQYF
.,TRBJ2-5,.,TRBV19,TGTGCCAGTACCGGGACACCCCAAGAGACCCAGTACTTC,CASTGTPQETQYF
TRBD1,TRBJ2-7,.,TRBV28,TGTGCCAGCAGTGGTTGGGACAGAAGCTCCTACGAGCAGTACTTC,CASSGWDRSSYEQYF
.,TRBJ1-4,.,TRBV7-9,TGTGCCAGCAGCTCGACAGGATTCAATGAAAAACTGTTTTTT,CASSSTGFNEKLFF
.,TRBJ1-5,.,TRBV19,TGTGCCAGTAGTATAGGCGGAAGCAGCTATTATAGCAATCAGCCCCAGCATTTT,CASSIGGSSYYSNQPQHF
.,TRBJ2-7,.,TRBV5-1,TGCGCCAGCAGCTTGGATGGGGACCTGACCTACGAGCAGTACTTC,CASSLDGDLTYEQYF
TRBD2,TRBJ2-7,.,TRBV5-6,TGTGCCAGCACCAATGGACCTAGCGGAGTGTACGAGCAGTACTTC,CASTNGPSGVYEQYF
.,TRBJ2-5,.,TRBV19,TGTGCCAGTAGTAAGACAGTAGAAGAGACCCAGTACTTC,CASSKTVEETQYF
.,TRBJ2-1,.,TRBV4-3,TGCGCCAGCAGCCAAGGTGGGGGTTGGGACAATGAGCAGTTCTTC,CASSQGGGWDNEQFF
.,TRBJ2-6,once,TRBV6-4,TGTGCCACCCAGTCTACGAGGGGGGCCAACGTCCTGACTTTC,CATQSTRGANVLTF
.,TRBJ2-6,.,TRBV18,TGTGCCAGCTCACCACAAGGAACTGGGGCCAACGTCCTGACTTTC,CASSPQGTGANVLTF
.,TRBJ1-5,.,TRBV6-6,TGTGCCAGCAGTTATACGCAGGGCAATCAGCCCCAGCATTTT,CASSYTQGNQPQHF
TRBD1,TRBJ2-7,.,TRBV7-8,TGTGCCAGCAGCTTAGCGATAGCAGGACAGGGAAGTGACTACGAGCAGTACTTC,CASSLAIAGQGSDYEQYF
TRBD2,TRBJ2-7,.,TRBV4-1,TGCGCCAGCAGCCAAGATCCTATAGGGACTAGCGAGGGGCGTGAGCAGTACTTC,CASSQDPIGTSEGREQYF
.,TRBJ2-7,.,TRBV27,TGTGCCAGCATTTACACCTACGAGCAGTACTTC,CASIYTYEQYF